Included here is one T cell receptor (beta chain) sequence, with context. Its cognate antigen is unknown. Stated treatment: 19 received Ad26.COV2.S at low or high dose, single or two shots; about 5 received placebo; per-sample allocation not given. The investigators took samples on day 63 after the first vaccine or placebo injection. An adult donor aged 18-55 years was enrolled in Boston. The sample originates from a study of Ad26.COV2.S vaccination and SARS-CoV-2 variants. Study-wide context: The donor belonged to the COV1001 Ad26.COV2.S trial arm. The study gave Ad26.COV2.S intramuscularly, once or twice 56 days apart.

Germline lookup yields CDR1 SGHDT and CDR2 YYEEEE. V gave up 0 bases and J gave up 3 bases, with 12 bases separating them. This CDR3 spans 15 amino acids. Generated by immunoSEQ multiplex PCR, the TCRdb table keeps only in-frame clones and is missing some. This sample carries about 440,000 clones, roughly 89% of them seen once, and the ten largest clones take 9.5% to 15%. Findings of the study overall: Measures of TCR breadth and depth may have fallen short of total T cell responses.

V is TRBV5-6 and J is TRBJ1-2; D possibly corresponds to TRBD1 (5 bases). The TCR comes from a person aged 18 to 65 who received the Ad26.COV2.S COVID-19 vaccine or a placebo. This sample comprised peripheral blood, obtained in a trial of Ad26.COV2.S vaccine versus placebo. The CDR3 nucleotides are TGTGCCAGCAGCTTGGTGGGCAGGGCGGACTATGGCTACACCTTC. This gives the protein CASSLVGRADYGYTF. Full variable domain (remainder filled in from reference TRBV5-6 and TRBJ1-2): DAGVTQSPTHLIKTRGQQVTLRCSPKSGHDTVSWYQQALGQGPQFIFQYYEEEERQRGNFPDRFSGHQFPNYSSELNVNALLLGDSALYLCASSLVGRADYGYTFGSGTRLTVV.